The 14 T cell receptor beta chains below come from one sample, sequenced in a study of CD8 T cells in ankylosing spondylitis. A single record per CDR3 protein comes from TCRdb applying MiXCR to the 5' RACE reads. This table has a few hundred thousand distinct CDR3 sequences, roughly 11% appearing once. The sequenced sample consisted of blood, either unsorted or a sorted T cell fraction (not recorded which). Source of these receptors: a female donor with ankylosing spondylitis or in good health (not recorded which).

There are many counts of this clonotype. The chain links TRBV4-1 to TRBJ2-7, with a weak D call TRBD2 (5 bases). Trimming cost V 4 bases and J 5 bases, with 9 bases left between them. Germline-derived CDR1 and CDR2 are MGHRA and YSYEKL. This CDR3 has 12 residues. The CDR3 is CASSPGGDEQYF. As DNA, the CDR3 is TGCGCCAGCAGCCCAGGAGGAGACGAGCAGTACTTC.

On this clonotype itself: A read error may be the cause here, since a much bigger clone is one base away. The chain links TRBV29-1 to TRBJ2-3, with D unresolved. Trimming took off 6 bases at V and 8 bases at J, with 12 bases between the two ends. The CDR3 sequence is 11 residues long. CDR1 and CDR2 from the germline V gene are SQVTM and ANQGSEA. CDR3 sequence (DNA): TGCAGCGTCCTTAAATTAGTTACGCAGTATTTT. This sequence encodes CSVLKLVTQYF.

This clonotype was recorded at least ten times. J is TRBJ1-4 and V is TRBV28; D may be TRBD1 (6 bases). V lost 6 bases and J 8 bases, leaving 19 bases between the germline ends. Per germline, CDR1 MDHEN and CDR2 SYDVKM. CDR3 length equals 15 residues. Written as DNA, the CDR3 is TGTGCCAGCAGACCACAGGGTTCTAGAAGGGAAAAACTGTTTTTT. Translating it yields CASRPQGSRREKLFF.

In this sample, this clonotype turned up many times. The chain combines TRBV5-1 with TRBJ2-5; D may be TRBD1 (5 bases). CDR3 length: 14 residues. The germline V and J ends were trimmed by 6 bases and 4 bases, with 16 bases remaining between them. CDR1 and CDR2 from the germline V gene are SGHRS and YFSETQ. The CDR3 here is CASNSQGSLETQYF. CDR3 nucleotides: TGCGCCAGCAATTCCCAGGGATCGTTAGAGACCCAGTACTTC.

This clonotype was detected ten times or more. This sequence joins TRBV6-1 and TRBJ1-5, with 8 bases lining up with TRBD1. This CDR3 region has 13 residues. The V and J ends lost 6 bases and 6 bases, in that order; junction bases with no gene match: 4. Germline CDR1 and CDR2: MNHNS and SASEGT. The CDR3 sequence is CASSRTGRQPQHF. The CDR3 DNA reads TGTGCCAGCAGCCGGACAGGGCGTCAGCCCCAGCATTTT.

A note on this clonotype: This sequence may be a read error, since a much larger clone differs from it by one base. This CDR3 is CASRAASTDTQHF. CDR3 sequence (DNA): TGTGCCAGCAGAGCAGCTAGCACAGATACGCAGCATTTT. V gene TRBV6-1 combines with J gene TRBJ2-3; D ambiguous. The J call may be faulty, since TRBJ1-5 better matches the DNA end. The CDR3 covers 13 residues. Germline values: CDR1 MNHNS, CDR2 SASEGT.

Here the CDR3 DNA reads TGCGCCAGCAGCCAAGAGAATGGAGGGGCGAACACCGGGGAGCTGTTTTTT. It encodes CASSQENGGANTGELFF. V is TRBV4-3 and J is TRBJ2-2, with TRBD2 as a possible D gene (6 bases). Trimming took off 0 bases at V and 0 bases at J, with 11 bases between the two ends. Germline V gene data show CDR1 as LGHNA and CDR2 as YSLEER. The CDR3 consists of 17 residues.

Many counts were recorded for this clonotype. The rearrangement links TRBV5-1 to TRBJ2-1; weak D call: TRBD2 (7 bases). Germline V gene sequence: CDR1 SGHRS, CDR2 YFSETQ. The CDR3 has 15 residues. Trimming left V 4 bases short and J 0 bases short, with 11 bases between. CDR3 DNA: TGCGCCAGCAGCCCGGGGGGCCTCTCCTACAATGAGCAGTTCTTC. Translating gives CASSPGGLSYNEQFF.

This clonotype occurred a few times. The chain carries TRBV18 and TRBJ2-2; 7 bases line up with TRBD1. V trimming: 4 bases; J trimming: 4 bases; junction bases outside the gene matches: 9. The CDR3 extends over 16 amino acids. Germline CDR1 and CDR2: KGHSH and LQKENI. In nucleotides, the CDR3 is TGTGCCAGCTCACGGCCCGGGACAGAGACCACCGGGGAGCTGTTTTTT. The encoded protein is CASSRPGTETTGELFF.

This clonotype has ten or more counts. The CDR3 DNA follows: TGTGCCAGCAGTTACCGACAGGGTATACGCAATGAGCAGTTCTTC. Its protein is CASSYRQGIRNEQFF. The J gene is TRBJ2-1, the V gene TRBV28, with 7 bases lining up with TRBD1. The CDR3 length is 15 residues. V dropped 4 bases and J dropped 6; count of bases not matched to a gene: 9. Germline V gene sequence: CDR1 MDHEN, CDR2 SYDVKM.

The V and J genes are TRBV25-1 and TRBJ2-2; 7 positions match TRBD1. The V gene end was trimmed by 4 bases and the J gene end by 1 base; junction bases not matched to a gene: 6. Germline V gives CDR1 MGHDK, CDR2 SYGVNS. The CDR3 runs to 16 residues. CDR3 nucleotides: TGTGCCAGCAGTGCTCCTAGGACAGGGAACACCGGGGAGCTGTTTTTT. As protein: CASSAPRTGNTGELFF.

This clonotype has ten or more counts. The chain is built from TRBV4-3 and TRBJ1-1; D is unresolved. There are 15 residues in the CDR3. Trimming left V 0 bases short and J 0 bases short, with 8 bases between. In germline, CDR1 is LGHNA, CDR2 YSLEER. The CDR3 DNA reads TGCGCCAGCAGCCAAGATAACCCGGTGAACACTGAAGCTTTCTTT. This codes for CASSQDNPVNTEAFF.

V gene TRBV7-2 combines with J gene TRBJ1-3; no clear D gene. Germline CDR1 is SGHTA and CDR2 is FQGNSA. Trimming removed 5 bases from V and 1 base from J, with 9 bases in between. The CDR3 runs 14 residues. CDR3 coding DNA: TGTGCCAGCAGCACCGGAGGGTCTGGAAACACCATATATTTT. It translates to CASSTGGSGNTIYF.

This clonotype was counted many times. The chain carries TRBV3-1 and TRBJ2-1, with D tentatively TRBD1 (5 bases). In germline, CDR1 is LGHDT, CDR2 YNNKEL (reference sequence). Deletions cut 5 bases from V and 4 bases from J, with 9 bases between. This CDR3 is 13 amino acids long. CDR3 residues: CASSRGRYNEQFF. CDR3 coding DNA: TGTGCCAGCAGCAGGGGTCGGTACAATGAGCAGTTCTTC.